This T cell receptor (beta chain) was obtained from a study of vaccination effects on CD4 cells after COVID-19. On this clone itself: Its antigen is unknown.

Prior to sequencing, the ViraFEST assay stimulated PBMC with viral peptide pools, which expanded the antigen-specific CD4+ T cells. With about ten days of culture completed, CD4+ T cells were isolated. A PCR test confirmed that the person had SARS-CoV-2 infection between March and December 2020. Per germline, CDR1 MNHEY and CDR2 SVGAGI. The V end lost 2 bases, the J end lost 3 bases, and 5 bases lay between the germline ends. The CDR3 spans 13 residues. Here immunoSEQ multiplex PCR was the method, and the copy in TCRdb shows in-frame clones only, minus some. In the table there are approximately 70,000 clones, 73% of which are singletons.

The rearrangement joins TRBV6-5 to TRBJ2-1, with D unclear. This TCR came from a human donor who had a prior SARS-CoV-2 infection. The specimen comprised CD4+ T cells from PBMCs cultured with HIV peptides, sampled before COVID-19 vaccination. Stated subset: HIV-1 Nef peptide pool negative control/reference culture. CDR3 coding DNA: TGTGCCAGCAGTTACGACGGCTACAATGAGCAGTTCTTC. Protein product: CASSYDGYNEQFF.